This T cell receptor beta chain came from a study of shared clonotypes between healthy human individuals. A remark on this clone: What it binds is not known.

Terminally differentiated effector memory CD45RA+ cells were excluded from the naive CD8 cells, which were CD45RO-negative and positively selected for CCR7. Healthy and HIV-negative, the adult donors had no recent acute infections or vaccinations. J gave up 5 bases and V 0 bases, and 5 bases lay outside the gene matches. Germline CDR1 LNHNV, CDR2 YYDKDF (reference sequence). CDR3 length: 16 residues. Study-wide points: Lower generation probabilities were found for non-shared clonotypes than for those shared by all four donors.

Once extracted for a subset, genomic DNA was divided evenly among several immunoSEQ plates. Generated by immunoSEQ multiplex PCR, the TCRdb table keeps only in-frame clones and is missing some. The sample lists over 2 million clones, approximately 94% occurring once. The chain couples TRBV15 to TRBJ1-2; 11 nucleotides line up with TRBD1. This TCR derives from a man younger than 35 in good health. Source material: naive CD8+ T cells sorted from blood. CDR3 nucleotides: TGTGCCACCAGCAGAGATAGGACAGGGGGCAATTATGGCTACACCTTC. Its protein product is CATSRDRTGGNYGYTF. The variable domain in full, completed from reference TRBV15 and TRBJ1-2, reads DAMVIQNPRYQVTQFGKPVTLSCSQTLNHNVMYWYQQKSSQAPKLLFHYYDKDFNNEADTPDNFQSRRPNTSFCFLDIRSPGLGDTAMYLCATSRDRTGGNYGYTFGSGTRLTVV.